This TCR beta chain was recorded in a study of blood T cell repertoires in COVID-19. About the research overall: COVID-19 samples collected from the United States, Italy and Spain covered acute and convalescent phases. T cells, B-cell-depleted T cells, or PBMCs provided the cDNA or gDNA that served as material.

The authors' processing: Amplification from reference gene primers served as the basis for estimated nucleated cell counts. Method: immunoSEQ multiplex PCR; TCRdb's copy keeps in-frame clones and lacks some. Clonal size and the V and J genes are those of that table, whereas D and trimming came from the DNA. The sample includes 60,000 to 85,000 clones, 86% of them seen just once. CDR3 length: 17 amino acids. The J segment lost 4 bases and the V segment lost 1 base, leaving 10 bases of the junction unmatched. CDR1 SGDLS and CDR2 YYNGEE come from the germline V gene. This TCR was sampled from a human donor in a cohort sampled during active COVID-19. The V and J genes are TRBV9 and TRBJ2-3; 9 positions match TRBD2. Sequences were obtained from peripheral blood. CDR3 protein: CASSVTAGGGASDTQYF. The CDR3 DNA is TGTGCCAGCAGCGTAACTGCGGGCGGGGGGGCCTCAGATACGCAGTATTTT.